A selection of T cell receptor beta chains follows, all from one sample in a study of CD8 T cells in ankylosing spondylitis. Each CDR3 protein is one row after TCRdb ran MiXCR on the 5' RACE reads. The table lists tens of thousands of distinct CDR3 sequences, 3% to 4% of them singletons, with over 3% in the top ten. Material: blood, either unsorted or a sorted T cell fraction (not recorded which). These receptors originate from a female donor with ankylosing spondylitis or in good health (not recorded which). The CDR3 runs from the conserved cysteine through the conserved F or W. The order of the fields is J gene, V gene, clone size, D gene, CDR3 DNA, CDR3 protein. A D gene is named only where the DNA matches it firmly. Clone size is stated in some rows and not others, as once, few, many or a class when expanded.

J gene: TRBJ1-2
V gene: TRBV9
clone size: many
D gene: .
CDR3 DNA: TGTGCCAGCAGCGCTACGCAGGGGAGTAGGGATGGCTACACCTTC
CDR3 protein: CASSATQGSRDGYTF

J gene: TRBJ2-3
V gene: TRBV9
clone size: many
D gene: .
CDR3 DNA: TGTGCCAGCAGCGTAGCCCGGACATTCACAGATACGCAGTATTTT
CDR3 protein: CASSVARTFTDTQYF

J gene: TRBJ2-2
V gene: TRBV9
clone size: few
D gene: .
CDR3 DNA: TGTGCCAGCAGCGTAAGTGAGCGAGGGGAGCTGTTTTTT
CDR3 protein: CASSVSERGELFF

J gene: TRBJ2-1
V gene: TRBV9
clone size: .
D gene: TRBD2
CDR3 DNA: TGTGCCAGCACCACAAGAGGGCAGCGGGAGGGCGGGCAGTTCTTC
CDR3 protein: CASTTRGQREGGQFF

J gene: TRBJ1-6
V gene: TRBV9
clone size: medium-sized
D gene: .
CDR3 DNA: TGTGCCAGCAGCGCGAGAACAGGGATTTCACCCCTCCACTTT
CDR3 protein: CASSARTGISPLHF

J gene: TRBJ1-4
V gene: TRBV9
clone size: many
D gene: .
CDR3 DNA: TGTGCCAGCAGCGTAGCCAGTTTTAATGAAAAACTGTTTTTT
CDR3 protein: CASSVASFNEKLFF

J gene: TRBJ2-2
V gene: TRBV9
clone size: many
D gene: .
CDR3 DNA: TGTGCCAGCAGCAAGGGACTCGGGGAGCTGTTTTTT
CDR3 protein: CASSKGLGELFF

J gene: TRBJ1-1
V gene: TRBV9
clone size: few
D gene: TRBD1
CDR3 DNA: TGTGCCAGCAGCGTTCAGGGGGCTGCCCTGAACACTGAAGCTTTCTTT
CDR3 protein: CASSVQGAALNTEAFF

J gene: TRBJ1-2
V gene: TRBV6-9
clone size: many
D gene: .
CDR3 DNA: TGTGCCAGCAGTCAACACCCCCGGGCGCCTGACTATGGCTACACCTTC
CDR3 protein: CASSQHPRAPDYGYTF

J gene: TRBJ2-5
V gene: TRBV9
clone size: few
D gene: .
CDR3 DNA: TGTGCCAGCAGCCCCGGGACCCAAGAGACCCAGTACTTC
CDR3 protein: CASSPGTQETQYF

J gene: TRBJ1-1
V gene: TRBV9
clone size: many
D gene: .
CDR3 DNA: TGTGCCAGCACCTATACCCATACCATGAACACTGAAGCTTTCTTT
CDR3 protein: CASTYTHTMNTEAFF

J gene: TRBJ1-2
V gene: TRBV9
clone size: many
D gene: .
CDR3 DNA: TGTGCCAGCAGCGTAGTGTCAGATTCTAACTATGGCTACACCTTC
CDR3 protein: CASSVVSDSNYGYTF

J gene: TRBJ1-2
V gene: TRBV9
clone size: many
D gene: .
CDR3 DNA: TGTGCCAGCAGCGTAGATCAGGGGAAGGGCGGCTACACCTTC
CDR3 protein: CASSVDQGKGGYTF

J gene: TRBJ1-4
V gene: TRBV9
clone size: many
D gene: .
CDR3 DNA: TGTGCCAGCAGCGCCGGCGGGGGCCCGGGGGAAAAACTGTTTTTT
CDR3 protein: CASSAGGGPGEKLFF

J gene: TRBJ2-2
V gene: TRBV9
clone size: many
D gene: .
CDR3 DNA: TGTGCCAGCAGCCCAGCCCCCACCGGGGAGCTGTTTTTT
CDR3 protein: CASSPAPTGELFF

J gene: TRBJ2-3
V gene: TRBV9
clone size: many
D gene: TRBD1
CDR3 DNA: TGTGCCAGCAGCGTATCAGGGGGTAGTGGAGATACGCAGTATTTT
CDR3 protein: CASSVSGGSGDTQYF